A single sample gave rise to the 12 T cell receptor beta chains below, sequenced in a study of blood T cell repertoires in COVID-19. Measured with immunoSEQ multiplex PCR; TCRdb has only the in-frame clones, and not every one. This sample carries about 210,000 clones, roughly 86% of them seen once, and the ten largest clones take about 7.3%. Source material: peripheral blood. All receptors come from a woman in her 50s with active or convalescent COVID-19.

This clone was picked up one time. The CDR3 nucleotides are TGTGCCAGCAGTTACGATCTCGGGAACACTGAAGCTTTCTTT. It codes for CASSYDLGNTEAFF. The V gene is TRBV6-5, the J gene TRBJ1-1; D is unclear. The V gene lost 2 bases and the J gene lost 1 base, with 8 bases spanning the gap. Germline CDR1 reads MNHEY; CDR2 reads SVGAGI. This CDR3 is built from 14 residues.

This clone has only one observation. The V call is TRBV19, the J call TRBJ1-1; TRBD1 aligns across 7 bases. Unmatched junction bases numbered 7, after V lost 9 bases and J lost 3 bases. The V gene's germline CDR1 is LNHDA and CDR2 SQIVND (reference sequence). The CDR3 spans 13 residues. Here the CDR3 reads CASSYRGDTEAFF. As DNA, the CDR3 is TGTGCCAGCAGTTACAGGGGAGACACTGAAGCTTTCTTT.

This chain joins TRBV7-9 and TRBJ1-2; D is unclear. This CDR3 region has 13 residues. Germline lookup yields CDR1 SEHNR and CDR2 FQNEAQ (reference sequence). V was cut by 2 bases and J by 8 bases, with 12 bases left in between. CDR3 DNA sequence: TGTGCCAGCAGCTTAAAAACAGCGGACGGCTACACCTTC. Translation: CASSLKTADGYTF.

This clone turned up a few times. The chain has TRBV12-3 or TRBV12-4 and TRBJ2-1; D is unresolved. Trimming removed 6 bases from V and 9 bases from J, with 9 bases in between. The CDR3 is made up of 11 amino acids. CDR3 region: CASRAVGEQFF. DNA for the CDR3: TGTGCCAGCAGGGCGGTGGGTGAGCAGTTCTTC.

CDR3 coding DNA: TGTGCCAGCAGTGACAGCCTCAATCAGCCCCAGCATTTT. Amino acid sequence: CASSDSLNQPQHF. V gene TRBV12-3 or TRBV12-4 combines with J gene TRBJ1-5; tentatively, D is TRBD1 (5 bases). The CDR3 is made up of 13 amino acids. The V gene lost 5 bases and the J gene lost 3 bases, with 8 bases spanning the gap.

Only one count was recorded for this clone. This sequence joins TRBV5-4 and TRBJ2-1; no definite D call. CDR3 length: 12 residues. V lost 3 bases to trimming and J lost 4 bases, with 5 bases between them. CDR1 SGHNT and CDR2 YYREEE come from the germline V gene (reference sequence). The CDR3 sequence is CASSSTYNEQFF. CDR3 bases: TGTGCCAGCAGCTCGACTTACAATGAGCAGTTCTTC.

This chain links TRBV30 with TRBJ2-5; 9 bases line up with TRBD2. The CDR3 spans 15 residues. Looked up from germline, CDR1 is GTSNPN and CDR2 is SVGIG (reference sequence). V dropped 2 bases and J dropped 2; count of bases not matched to a gene: 6. CDR3 loop: CAWSSAGGYQETQYF. DNA for the CDR3: TGTGCCTGGAGTTCGGCGGGAGGGTATCAAGAGACCCAGTACTTC.

The chain links TRBV4-1 to TRBJ1-1, with D possibly TRBD1 on 6 matching bases. From germline, CDR1 is MGHRA and CDR2 YSYEKL. V was shortened by 4 bases and J by 1 base, with 10 bases between the two germline ends. This CDR3 contains 14 residues. This chain's CDR3 is CASSLGGQNTEAFF. The CDR3 DNA follows: TGCGCCAGCAGCCTAGGGGGTCAGAACACTGAAGCTTTCTTT.

This clone was counted once. The chain couples TRBV6-5 to TRBJ1-2, with TRBD1 matching over 7 bases. Germline V CDR1 and CDR2: MNHEY, SVGAGI. J was trimmed by 5 bases and V by 6 bases; bases with no gene match: 12. The CDR3 is 15 amino acids. This chain's CDR3 is CASSKLRTGSYGYTF. DNA of the CDR3: TGTGCCAGCAGCAAACTTCGGACAGGATCTTATGGCTACACCTTC.

J is TRBJ1-1 and V is TRBV3-1 (or the pseudogene TRBV3-2); TRBD1 might be the D (6 bases). Germline lookup yields CDR1 LGHDT and CDR2 YNNKEL (reference sequence). The CDR3 runs to 14 residues. With 3 bases removed from V and 3 bases from J, the gap between germline ends came to 11 bases. The CDR3 DNA reads TGTGCCAGCAGCCACACAGGGATTTACACTGAAGCTTTCTTT. This encodes CASSHTGIYTEAFF.

For the CDR3, the DNA is TGCGCCAGCAGCCTGATAGGACTAGTATACAATGAGCAGTTCTTC. It encodes CASSLIGLVYNEQFF. J is TRBJ2-1 and V is TRBV4-1; 7 nucleotides line up with TRBD2. J gave up 4 bases and V 4 bases, and 7 bases lay outside the gene matches. The CDR3 extends over 15 amino acids. CDR1 is MGHRA, CDR2 YSYEKL, per germline.

The rearrangement links TRBV28 to TRBJ2-2, with D maybe TRBD2 (6 bases). This CDR3 spans 16 amino acids. The germline gives CDR1 MDHEN, CDR2 SYDVKM. V dropped 3 bases and J dropped 5 bases, with 16 bases sitting between them. The CDR3 nucleotides read TGTGCCAGCAGTTTGTATACCCCTGGGGGGACCGGGGAGCTGTTTTTT. This codes for CASSLYTPGGTGELFF.